This entry features one TCR beta chain sequence. As yet, its antigen is unknown. The data originate from a study of identifying expanded T cells in peripheral blood. CDR1 MNHEY and CDR2 SMNVEV come from the germline V gene (reference sequence). There are 15 residues in the CDR3. V was pared by 2 bases and J by 1 base, with 11 bases between. General study findings and limits: Clone count variance between roughly 2-week samples rose with total template count. Technical replicates showed about 1.1 changed clones; approximately 2 weeks 15 to 20; four weeks 19.

Libraries were prepared by immunoSEQ multiplex PCR; TCRdb keeps only in-frame clonotypes and omits some of them. The sample has about 100,000 clones, approximately 88% seen once. The sequenced material came from blood. This receptor was obtained from a person aged 18 to 70 in good health. The chain links TRBV27 to TRBJ1-2; D gene ambiguous. CDR3 sequence (DNA): TGTGCCAGCAGTTTAAATAGGCGGCTTAACTATGGCTACACCTTC. It translates to CASSLNRRLNYGYTF.